One and the same sample provided the 6 T cell receptor beta chains below, sequenced in a study of cytomegalovirus exposure and HLA in healthy donors. The primer mix had 60 Vbeta and 13 Jbeta primers. Profiled with immunoSEQ multiplex PCR; TCRdb holds only in-frame clones, not every one. The data show 90,000 to 150,000 clones, about 60% seen once. The sample taken for sequencing was PBMCs. These receptors all come from a man in his forties in good health and CMV-seropositive.

The chain has TRBV10-3 and TRBJ1-1; D is unresolved. The ends were cut back, 6 bases at V and 0 bases at J, with 14 bases in the middle. This CDR3 has 15 amino acids. Germline V gene lookup returns CDR1 ENHRY and CDR2 SYGVKD. CDR3 region: CAIRTGRNMNTEAFF. The DNA for the CDR3 is TGTGCCATCAGGACTGGGAGAAACATGAACACTGAAGCTTTCTTT.

This clone was counted between two and nine times. V is TRBV29-1 and J is TRBJ2-5, with a weak D call TRBD1 (5 bases). The CDR3 has 15 amino acids. The V end lost 3 bases, the J end lost 1 base, and 15 bases lay between the germline ends. The V gene's germline CDR1 is SQVTM and CDR2 ANQGSEA. Here the CDR3 DNA reads TGCAGCGTTGACAGTCCAGGGCTAACCCAAGAGACCCAGTACTTC. Protein: CSVDSPGLTQETQYF.

The rearrangement uses TRBV2 and TRBJ2-5; 11 bases line up with TRBD2. Germline CDR1 is SNHLY and CDR2 is FYNNEI. This CDR3 is built from 12 residues. V shed 11 bases and J 5 bases; nucleotides not matched to a gene: 4. The CDR3: CAWRTSGETQYF. CDR3 DNA: TGTGCCTGGAGGACTAGCGGGGAGACCCAGTACTTC. Full variable domain (missing parts from reference TRBV2 and TRBJ2-5): EPEVTQTPSHQVTQMGQEVILRCVPISNHLYFYWYRQILGQKVEFLVSFYNNEISEKSEIFDDQFSVERPDGSNFTLKIRSTKLEDSAMYFCAWRTSGETQYFGPGTRLLVL.

CDR3 loop: CASSPTGSYEQYF. The CDR3 DNA reads TGTGCCAGCAGCCCCACAGGGTCTTACGAGCAGTACTTC. V and J are TRBV7-9 and TRBJ2-7; D might be TRBD1 (6 bases). V dropped 5 bases and J dropped 4 bases, with 12 bases sitting between them. CDR3 length: 13 residues. From germline, CDR1 is SEHNR and CDR2 FQNEAQ (reference sequence).

The V gene is TRBV5-6, the J gene TRBJ2-7; D remains ambiguous. Looked up from germline, CDR1 is SGHDT and CDR2 is YYEEEE. The CDR3 runs to 15 residues. Trimming removed 0 bases at V and 2 bases at J, with 12 bases between. The CDR3 here is CASSLASVSPYEQYF. CDR3 nucleotides: TGTGCCAGCAGCTTGGCGTCGGTCTCTCCCTACGAGCAGTACTTC.

This clone was counted a few times. This sequence joins TRBV9 and TRBJ2-7; 7 bases line up with TRBD1. Unmatched junction bases numbered 14, after V lost 4 bases and J lost 4 bases. The CDR3 has 16 residues. From germline, CDR1 is SGDLS and CDR2 YYNGEE. In nucleotides, the CDR3 is TGTGCCAGCAGCCCCCGCAGACAGGGTGTAGTGTACGAGCAGTACTTC. It encodes CASSPRRQGVVYEQYF.